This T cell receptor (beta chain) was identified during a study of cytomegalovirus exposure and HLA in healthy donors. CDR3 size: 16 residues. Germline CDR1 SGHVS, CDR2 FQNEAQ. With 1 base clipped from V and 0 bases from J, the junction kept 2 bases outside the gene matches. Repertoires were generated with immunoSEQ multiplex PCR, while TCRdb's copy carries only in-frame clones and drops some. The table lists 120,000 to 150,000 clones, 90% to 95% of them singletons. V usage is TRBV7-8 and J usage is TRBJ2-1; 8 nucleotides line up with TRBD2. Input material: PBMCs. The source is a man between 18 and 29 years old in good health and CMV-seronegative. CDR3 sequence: CASSLESGSSYNEQFF. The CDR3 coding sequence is TGTGCCAGCAGCTTAGAGAGCGGGAGCTCCTACAATGAGCAGTTCTTC. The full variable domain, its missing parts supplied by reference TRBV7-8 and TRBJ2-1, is GAGVSQSPRYKVAKRGQDVALRCDPISGHVSLFWYQQALGQGPEFLTYFQNEAQLDKSGLPSDRFFAERPEGSVSTLKIQRTQQEDSAVYLCASSLESGSSYNEQFFGPGTRLTVL.